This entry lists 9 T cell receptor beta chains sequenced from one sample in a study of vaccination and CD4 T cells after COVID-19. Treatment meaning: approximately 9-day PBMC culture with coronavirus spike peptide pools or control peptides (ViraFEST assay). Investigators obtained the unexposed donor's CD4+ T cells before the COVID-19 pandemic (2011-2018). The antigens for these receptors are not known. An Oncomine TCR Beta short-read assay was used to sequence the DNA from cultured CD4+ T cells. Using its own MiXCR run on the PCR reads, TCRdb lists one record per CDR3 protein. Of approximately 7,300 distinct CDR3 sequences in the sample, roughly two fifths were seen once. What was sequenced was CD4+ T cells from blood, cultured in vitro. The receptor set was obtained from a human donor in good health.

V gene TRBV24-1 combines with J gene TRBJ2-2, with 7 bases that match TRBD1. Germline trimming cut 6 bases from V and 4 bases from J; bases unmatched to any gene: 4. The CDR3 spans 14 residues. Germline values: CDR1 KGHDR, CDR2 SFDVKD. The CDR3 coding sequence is TGTGCCACCAGTCCGGGACAGCCCACCGGGGAGCTGTTTTTT. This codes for CATSPGQPTGELFF.

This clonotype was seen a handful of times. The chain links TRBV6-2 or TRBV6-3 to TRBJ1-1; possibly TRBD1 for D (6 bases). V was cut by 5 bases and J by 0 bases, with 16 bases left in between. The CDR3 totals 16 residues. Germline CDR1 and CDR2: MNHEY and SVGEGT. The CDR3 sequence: CASSPNTGRLNTEAFF. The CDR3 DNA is TGTGCCAGCAGTCCGAATACAGGGAGACTGAACACTGAAGCTTTCTTT.

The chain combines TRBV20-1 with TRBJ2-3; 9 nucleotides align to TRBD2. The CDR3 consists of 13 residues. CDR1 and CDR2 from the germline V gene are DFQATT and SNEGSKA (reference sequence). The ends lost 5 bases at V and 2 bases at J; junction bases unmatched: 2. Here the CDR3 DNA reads TGCAGTGCTGTAGCGGGGGACACAGATACGCAGTATTTT. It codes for CSAVAGDTDTQYF.

DNA of the CDR3: TGTGCCAGCAGCTTAGCCGGGGCTGCCTCTGGAAACACCATATATTTT. As protein: CASSLAGAASGNTIYF. The chain carries TRBV7-6 and TRBJ1-3, with a possible D match to TRBD1 (5 bases). Germline CDR1 and CDR2: SGHVS and FNYEAQ. V gave up 0 bases and J gave up 0 bases, with 9 bases separating them. This CDR3 is 16 amino acids long.

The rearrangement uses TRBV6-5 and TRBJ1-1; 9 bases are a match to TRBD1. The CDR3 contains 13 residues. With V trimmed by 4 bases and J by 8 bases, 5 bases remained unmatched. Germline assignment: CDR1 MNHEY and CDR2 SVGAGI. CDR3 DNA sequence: TGTGCCAGCAGTTCGGACAGGGGAAAGGAAGCTTTCTTT. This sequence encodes CASSSDRGKEAFF.

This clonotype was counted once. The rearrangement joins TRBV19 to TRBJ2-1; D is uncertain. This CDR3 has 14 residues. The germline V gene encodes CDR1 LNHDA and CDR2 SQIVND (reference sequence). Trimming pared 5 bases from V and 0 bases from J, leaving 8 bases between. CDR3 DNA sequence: TGTGCCAGTAGTCGACAAATCTCCTACAATGAGCAGTTCTTC. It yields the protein CASSRQISYNEQFF.

Here the CDR3 DNA reads TGTGCCAGTAGTATAACGGGGGGACAGCTTACGCCCCAGCATTTT. It encodes CASSITGGQLTPQHF. The V call is TRBV19, the J call TRBJ1-5, with 7 bases identical to TRBD1. After removal of 2 bases from V and 9 bases from J, the junction contained 10 bases not matched to a gene. CDR1 and CDR2 (germline): LNHDA, SQIVND (reference sequence). The CDR3 spans 15 residues. Full variable domain (missing parts from reference TRBV19 and TRBJ1-5): DGGITQSPKYLFRKEGQNVTLSCEQNLNHDAMYWYRQDPGQGLRLIYYSQIVNDFQKGDIAEGYSVSREKKESFPLTVTSAQKNPTAFYLCASSITGGQLTPQHFGDGTRLSIL.

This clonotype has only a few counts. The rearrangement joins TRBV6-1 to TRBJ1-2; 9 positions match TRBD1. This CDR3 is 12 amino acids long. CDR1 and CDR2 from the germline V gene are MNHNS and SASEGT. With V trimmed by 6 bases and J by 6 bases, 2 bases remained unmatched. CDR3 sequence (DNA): TGTGCCAGCAGGGGGACAGGGAATGGCTACACCTTC. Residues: CASRGTGNGYTF.

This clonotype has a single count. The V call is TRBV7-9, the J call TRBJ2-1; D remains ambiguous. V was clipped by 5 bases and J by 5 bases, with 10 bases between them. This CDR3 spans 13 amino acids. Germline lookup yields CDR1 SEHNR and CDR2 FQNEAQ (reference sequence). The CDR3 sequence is CASSAGAHNEQFF. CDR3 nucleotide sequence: TGTGCCAGCAGCGCCGGAGCTCACAATGAGCAGTTCTTC.